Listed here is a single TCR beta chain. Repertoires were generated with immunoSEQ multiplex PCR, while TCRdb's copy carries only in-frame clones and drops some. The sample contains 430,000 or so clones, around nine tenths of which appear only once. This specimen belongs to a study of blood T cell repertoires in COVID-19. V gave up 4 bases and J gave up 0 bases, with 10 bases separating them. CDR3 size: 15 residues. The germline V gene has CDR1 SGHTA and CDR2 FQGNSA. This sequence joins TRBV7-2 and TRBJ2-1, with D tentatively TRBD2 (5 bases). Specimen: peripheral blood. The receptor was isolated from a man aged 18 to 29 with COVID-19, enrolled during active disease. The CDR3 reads CASSSRVSSYNEQFF. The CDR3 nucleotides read TGTGCCAGCAGCTCGAGGGTTAGCTCCTACAATGAGCAGTTCTTC.